What follows are 8 T cell receptor beta chains derived from one specimen sequenced in a study of cytomegalovirus exposure and HLA in healthy donors. PCR primers comprised 60 Vbeta and 13 Jbeta primers. Produced via immunoSEQ multiplex PCR; TCRdb's table is partial and in-frame only. The sample has some 88,000 clones; 55% to 85% are singletons. Sequenced input: PBMCs. Receptors originate from a woman aged 18-29 years in good health and CMV-seropositive.

The chain has TRBV6-1 and TRBJ1-5; weak D call: TRBD1 (6 bases). CDR3 length: 13 amino acids. V shed 11 bases and J shed 5 bases, with 16 bases lying between them. Germline V gene data show CDR1 as MNHNS and CDR2 as SASEGT. Here the CDR3 DNA reads TGTGCCCTTCGGCGGGGGACATATCAGCCCCAGCATTTT. The encoded protein is CALRRGTYQPQHF.

CDR3 coding DNA: TGCAGCGTTGTGGGTGCGGAGGGGACCTACGAGCAGTACTTC. Its protein product is CSVVGAEGTYEQYF. The chain is built from TRBV29-1 and TRBJ2-7, with D maybe TRBD2 (6 bases). Trimming took 4 bases from V and 2 from J, leaving 15 bases between them. Germline V CDR1 and CDR2: SQVTM, ANQGSEA. The CDR3 has 14 residues.

This clone was picked up a small number of times. The chain couples TRBV9 to TRBJ2-1, with TRBD2 identical over 7 bases. Germline CDR1 and CDR2: SGDLS and YYNGEE. V lost 3 bases and J lost 8; bases outside the gene matches: 17. The CDR3 totals 17 residues. CDR3 DNA sequence: TGTGCCAGCAGCGCCTCCCTAGCGGCAAATGCACCCCATGAGCAGTTCTTC. It yields the protein CASSASLAANAPHEQFF.

The chain uses TRBV10-1 and TRBJ2-1, with 13 bases that match TRBD2. CDR3 length equals 16 residues. Germline V gives CDR1 WNHNN, CDR2 SYGVQD (reference sequence). The trim removed 3 bases at V and 7 bases at J, leaving 6 bases unmatched. CDR3 DNA: TGCGCCAGCAGTGAAACTAGCGGGGGGGCTAGTAATGAGCAGTTCTTC. This translates into CASSETSGGASNEQFF.

This clone has just one count. The V and J genes are TRBV6-5 and TRBJ2-7; 7 nucleotides line up with TRBD1. CDR1 is MNHEY and CDR2 is SVGAGI in the germline V gene. This CDR3 contains 14 residues. V trimming: 7 bases; J trimming: 3 bases; junction bases outside the gene matches: 9. CDR3 in amino acids: CASTSRDSLYEQYF. The CDR3 DNA follows: TGTGCCAGCACAAGTCGGGACAGCCTCTACGAGCAGTACTTC.

The chain uses TRBV4-3 and TRBJ2-7; 11 nucleotides align to TRBD2. The CDR3 contains 19 residues. Per germline, CDR1 LGHNA and CDR2 YSLEER. V shed 0 bases, J shed 0 bases, and the junction held 10 bases outside the gene matches. This CDR3 is CASSQDRLAGGPSSYEQYF. The CDR3 DNA follows: TGCGCCAGCAGCCAAGATCGATTAGCGGGAGGGCCGTCCTCCTACGAGCAGTACTTC.

This clone occurred a few times. The J gene is TRBJ1-2, the V gene TRBV27; 7 nucleotides match TRBD1. V shed 2 bases, J shed 2 bases, and the junction held 8 bases outside the gene matches. CDR1 and CDR2 from the germline V gene are MNHEY and SMNVEV (reference sequence). The CDR3 loop spans 16 amino acids. CDR3 region: CASSLTYGTANYGYTF. CDR3 coding DNA: TGTGCCAGCAGTTTAACCTATGGGACAGCCAACTATGGCTACACCTTC.

This clone was found a few times. V usage is TRBV19 and J usage is TRBJ1-1, with a weak D call TRBD1 (5 bases). CDR1 and CDR2 (germline): LNHDA, SQIVND (reference sequence). Trimming cost V 6 bases and J 4 bases, with 24 bases left between them. There are 17 residues in the CDR3. The CDR3 nucleotides are TGTGCCAGTAGGGGCCCGTTGGTGGGGCGGTTGAGCACTGAAGCTTTCTTT. Translation gives CASRGPLVGRLSTEAFF.